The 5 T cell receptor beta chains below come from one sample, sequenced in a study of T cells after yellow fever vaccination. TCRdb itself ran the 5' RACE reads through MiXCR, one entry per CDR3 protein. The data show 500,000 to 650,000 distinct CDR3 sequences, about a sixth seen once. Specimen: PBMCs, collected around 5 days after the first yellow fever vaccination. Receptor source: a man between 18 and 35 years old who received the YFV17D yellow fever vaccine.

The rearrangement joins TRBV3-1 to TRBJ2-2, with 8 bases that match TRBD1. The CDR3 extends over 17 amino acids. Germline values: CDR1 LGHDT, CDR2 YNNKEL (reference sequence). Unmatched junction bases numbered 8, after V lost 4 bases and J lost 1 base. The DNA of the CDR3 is TGTGCCAGCAGCCCCTCGGCGGGGACAGGGAACACCGGGGAGCTGTTTTTT. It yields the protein CASSPSAGTGNTGELFF.

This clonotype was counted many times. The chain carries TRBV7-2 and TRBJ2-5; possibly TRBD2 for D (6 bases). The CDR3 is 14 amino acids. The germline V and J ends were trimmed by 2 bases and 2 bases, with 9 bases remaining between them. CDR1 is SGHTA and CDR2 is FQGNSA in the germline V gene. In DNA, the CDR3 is TGTGCCAGCAGCTTAAGGGCGGGACAAGAGACCCAGTACTTC. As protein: CASSLRAGQETQYF. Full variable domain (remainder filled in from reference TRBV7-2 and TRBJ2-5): GAGVSQSPSNKVTEKGKDVELRCDPISGHTALYWYRQSLGQGLEFLIYFQGNSAPDKSGLPSDRFSAERTGGSVSTLTIQRTQQEDSAVYLCASSLRAGQETQYFGPGTRLLVL.

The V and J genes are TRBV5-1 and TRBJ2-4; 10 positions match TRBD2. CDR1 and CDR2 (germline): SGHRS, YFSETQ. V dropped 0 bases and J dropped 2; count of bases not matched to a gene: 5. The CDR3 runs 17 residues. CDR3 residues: CASSLGLAGATKNIQYF. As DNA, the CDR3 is TGCGCCAGCAGCTTGGGGCTAGCGGGGGCGACCAAAAACATTCAGTACTTC.

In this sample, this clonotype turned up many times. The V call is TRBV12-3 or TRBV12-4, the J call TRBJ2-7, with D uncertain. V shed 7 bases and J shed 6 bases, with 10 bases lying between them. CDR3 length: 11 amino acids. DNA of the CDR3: TGTGCCAGCACCTTCTGGGGCGAGCAGTACTTC. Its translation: CASTFWGEQYF.

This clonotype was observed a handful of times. DNA of the CDR3: TGCAGTGCTGAGTCCCGGGACAGGGGGCCATCAGAGACCCAGTACTTC. Translated: CSAESRDRGPSETQYF. The rearrangement joins TRBV20-1 to TRBJ2-5; 12 bases agree with TRBD1. Per the germline V gene, CDR1 is DFQATT and CDR2 is SNEGSKA (reference sequence). The CDR3 runs to 16 residues. The junction had 11 bases not matched to a gene; V was cut back by 5 bases and J by 4 bases.